Only one count was recorded for the clone carrying this TCR beta chain. The length of the CDR3 is 14 residues. The germline V and J ends were trimmed by 4 bases and 3 bases, with 14 bases remaining between them. CDR1 and CDR2 from the germline V gene are SGHRS and YFSETQ. In the authors' methods: Amplified reference gene primers provided the basis for estimating nucleated cell counts. Only in-frame clones appear in the TCRdb table, and some are missing; sequencing was by immunoSEQ multiplex PCR. V, J and clone size reflect that table, while D and trimming were determined from the DNA. The data contain tens of thousands of clones, about 72% of them seen just once; the ten biggest clones take up about 43%. This sample was taken from a study of blood T cell repertoires in COVID-19. Study-level information: The analysed material was cDNA or gDNA that came from T cells, B-cell-depleted T cells, or PBMCs.

This rearrangement joins TRBV5-1 to TRBJ2-7; TRBD2 is a possible D gene (6 bases). The clonotype comes from a woman older than 75 with acute or convalescent COVID-19. The source material was peripheral blood. In DNA, the CDR3 is TGCGCCAGCAGCCCGGAACGGGGGAACTACGAGCAGTACTTC. As protein: CASSPERGNYEQYF.